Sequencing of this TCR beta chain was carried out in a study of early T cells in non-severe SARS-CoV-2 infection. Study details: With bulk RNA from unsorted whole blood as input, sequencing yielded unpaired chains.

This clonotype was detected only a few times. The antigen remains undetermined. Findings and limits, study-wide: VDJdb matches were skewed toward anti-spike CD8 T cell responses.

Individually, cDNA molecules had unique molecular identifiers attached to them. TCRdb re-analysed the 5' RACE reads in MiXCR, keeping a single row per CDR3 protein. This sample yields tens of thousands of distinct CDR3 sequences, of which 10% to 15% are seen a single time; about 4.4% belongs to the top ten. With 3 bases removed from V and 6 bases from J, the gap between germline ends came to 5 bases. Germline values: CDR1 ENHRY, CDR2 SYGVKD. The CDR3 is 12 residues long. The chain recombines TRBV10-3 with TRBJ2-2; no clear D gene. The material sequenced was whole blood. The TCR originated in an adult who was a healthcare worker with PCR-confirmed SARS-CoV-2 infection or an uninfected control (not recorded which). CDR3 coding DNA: TGTGCCATCAGTGAAGGGCCCGGGGAGCTGTTTTTT. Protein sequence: CAISEGPGELFF.